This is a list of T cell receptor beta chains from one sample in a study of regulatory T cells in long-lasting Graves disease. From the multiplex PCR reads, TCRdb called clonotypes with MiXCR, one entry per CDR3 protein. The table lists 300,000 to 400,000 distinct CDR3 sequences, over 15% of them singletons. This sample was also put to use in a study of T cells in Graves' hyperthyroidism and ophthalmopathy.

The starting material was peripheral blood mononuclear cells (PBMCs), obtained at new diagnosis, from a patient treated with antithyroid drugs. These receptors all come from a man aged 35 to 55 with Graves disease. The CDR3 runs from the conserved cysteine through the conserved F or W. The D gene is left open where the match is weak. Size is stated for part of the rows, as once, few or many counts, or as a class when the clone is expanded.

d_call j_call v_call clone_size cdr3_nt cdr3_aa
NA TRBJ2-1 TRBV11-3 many TGTGCCAGCAGCTCTAAATCAGGAGCCAGCTACAATGAGCAGTTCTTC CASSSKSGASYNEQFF
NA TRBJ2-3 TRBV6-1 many TGTGCCAGCAGTGAGAACGCCTTGGATACGCAGTATTTT CASSENALDTQYF
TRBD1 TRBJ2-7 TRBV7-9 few TGTGCCAGCAGCCCTAATCAGGGGGCCAACGAGCAGTACTTC CASSPNQGANEQYF
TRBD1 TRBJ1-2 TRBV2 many TGTGCCAGCAGTGACGGGGGACAGGGAAACTATGGCTACACCTTC CASSDGGQGNYGYTF
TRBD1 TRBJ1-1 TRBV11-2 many TGTGCCAGCAGCTTAGTCAGGGGGGGCACTGAAGCTTTCTTT CASSLVRGGTEAFF
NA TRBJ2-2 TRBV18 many TGTGCCAGCTCACGGAACGTGAACACCGGGGAGCTGTTTTTT CASSRNVNTGELFF
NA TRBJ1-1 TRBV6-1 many TGTGCCAGCAGTGATAAGGGTACGATTGACACTGAAGCTTTCTTT CASSDKGTIDTEAFF
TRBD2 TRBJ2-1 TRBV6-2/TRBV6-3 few TGTGCCAGCAGTGAAGCGTGGACTAGCGGCTACAATGAGCAGTTCTTC CASSEAWTSGYNEQFF
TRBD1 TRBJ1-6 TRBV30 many TGTGCCTGGTTCGACCACCGGGACAGGGACTATAATTCACCCCTCCACTTT CAWFDHRDRDYNSPLHF
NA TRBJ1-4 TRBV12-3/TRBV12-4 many TGTGCCAGCACCATTCGGTCACGGAAGAATGAAAAACTGTTTTTT CASTIRSRKNEKLFF
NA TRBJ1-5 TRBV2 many TGTGCCAGCAGACCACAGAGGGTTCAGCCCCAGCATTTT CASRPQRVQPQHF
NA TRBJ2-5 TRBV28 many TGTGCCAGCAGTTTATGGGACCAAGAGACCCAGTACTTC CASSLWDQETQYF
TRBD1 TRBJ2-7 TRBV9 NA TGTGCCAGCAGCGTAGAGGGACAGTCCTACGAGCAGTACTTC CASSVEGQSYEQYF
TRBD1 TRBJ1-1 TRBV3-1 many TGTGCCAGCAGCTCGTACAGGGGCATGAACACTGAAGCTTTCTTT CASSSYRGMNTEAFF
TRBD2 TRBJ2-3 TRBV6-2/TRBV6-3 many TGTGCCAGCAGACCGGGGGGGCCGGGCACAGATACGCAGTATTTT CASRPGGPGTDTQYF
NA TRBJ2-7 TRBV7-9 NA TGTGCCAGCAGCTTAGAGGTGTACCGGCGAGGTAACTACGAGCAGTACTTC CASSLEVYRRGNYEQYF
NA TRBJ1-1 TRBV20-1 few TGCAGTGCTAGAAACCCCGCCGGAGGGACTGAAGCTTTCTTT CSARNPAGGTEAFF
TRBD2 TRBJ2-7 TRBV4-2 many TGTGCCAGCAGCTATCAGCGGGGGGGCTCCTACGAGCAGTACTTC CASSYQRGGSYEQYF
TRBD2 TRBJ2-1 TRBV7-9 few TGTGCCAGCAGCCCGAGCGGGGGGGCTTCGTATGAGCAGTTCTTC CASSPSGGASYEQFF
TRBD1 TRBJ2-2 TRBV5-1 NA TGCGCCAGCAGCTCCAGTGGGACAGGGCCCACCGGGGAGCTGTTTTTT CASSSSGTGPTGELFF
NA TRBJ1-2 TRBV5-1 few TGCGCCAGCAGCAGGGGCGCCCTAGAGGGCTACACCTTC CASSRGALEGYTF
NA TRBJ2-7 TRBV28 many TGTGCCAGCAGACAGTTAAACTCCTACGAGCAGTACTTC CASRQLNSYEQYF
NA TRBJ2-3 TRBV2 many TGTGCCAGCAGTTATCCCCGGGACATGAGCACAGATACGCAGTATTTT CASSYPRDMSTDTQYF
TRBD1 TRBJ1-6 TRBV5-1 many TGCGCCAGCAGAGATGGGACAGGCAATTCACCCCTCCACTTT CASRDGTGNSPLHF
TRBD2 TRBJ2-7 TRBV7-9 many TGTGCCAGCAGCTTAGCCAGGGAGGGGCACGAGCAGTACTTC CASSLAREGHEQYF
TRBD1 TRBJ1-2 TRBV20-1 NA TGCAGTGCAACGACAGGGGCGGGCTATGGCTACACCTTC CSATTGAGYGYTF
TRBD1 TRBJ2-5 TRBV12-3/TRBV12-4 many TGTGCCAGCAGTTTGGCCGGGACAGGGCACTGGGGTCGGGAGACCCAGTACTTC CASSLAGTGHWGRETQYF
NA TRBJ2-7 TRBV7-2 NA TGTGCCAGCAGCTCGCAGGGCGGGACCTACGAGCAGTACTTC CASSSQGGTYEQYF
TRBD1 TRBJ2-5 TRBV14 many TGTGCCAGCAGCCAAAACAGGGGAGAGACCCAGTACTTC CASSQNRGETQYF
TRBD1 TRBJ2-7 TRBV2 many TGTGCCAGCAGGACAGGGGGTGCGAACGCCTACGAGCAGTACTTC CASRTGGANAYEQYF
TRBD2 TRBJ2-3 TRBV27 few TGTGCCAGCAGGGGGACTAGCGGGGTTGCAGATACGCAGTATTTT CASRGTSGVADTQYF
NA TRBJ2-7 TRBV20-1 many TGCAGTGCTATCGAGAGCTCCTACGAGCAGTACTTC CSAIESSYEQYF
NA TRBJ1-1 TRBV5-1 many TGTGCCAGCAGCTTGTCCCAGGTGAACACTGAAGCTTTCTTT CASSLSQVNTEAFF
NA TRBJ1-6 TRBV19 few TGTGCCAGTAAAGACCGTTGGGATTCACCCCTCCACTTT CASKDRWDSPLHF
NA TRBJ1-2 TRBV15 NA TGTGCCAGCTCGGGGGCTTTCGGCGGCTACACCTTC CASSGAFGGYTF
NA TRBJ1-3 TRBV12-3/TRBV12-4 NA TGTGCCAGCAGATACGGGGGCTCGGGAAACACCATATATTTT CASRYGGSGNTIYF
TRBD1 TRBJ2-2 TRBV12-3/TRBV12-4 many TGTGCCAGCAGTTTGGTCGGGACAGAACCGAACACCGGGGAGCTGTTTTTT CASSLVGTEPNTGELFF
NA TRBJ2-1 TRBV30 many TGTGCCTGGAGTGTCCAGGGGGGGGGCCTTAGCAATGAGCAGTTCTTC CAWSVQGGGLSNEQFF
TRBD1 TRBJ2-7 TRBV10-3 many TGTGCCGTCCGAAACGGGACAGTCTCCTACGAGCAGTACTTC CAVRNGTVSYEQYF
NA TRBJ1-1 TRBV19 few TGTGCCAGTAGTATACGAAAGGGGTCAGGGACTCTCAACACTCCTGAAGCTTTCTTT CASSIRKGSGTLNTPEAFF
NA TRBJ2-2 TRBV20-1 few TGCAGTGCTTCGAGGGGGTTTGATCCCGGGGAGCTGTTTTTT CSASRGFDPGELFF
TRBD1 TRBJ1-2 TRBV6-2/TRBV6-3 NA TGTGCCATCAGAATCTCCGGGACAGGGGGCTTTGGCTACACCTTC CAIRISGTGGFGYTF
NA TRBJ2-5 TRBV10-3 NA TGTGCCATCAGTGCGACTTCGTACCAAGAGACCCAGTACTTC CAISATSYQETQYF
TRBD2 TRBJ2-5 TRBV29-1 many TGCCCTACGGGGGGGGTCTTCCAAGAGACCCAGTACTTC CPTGGVFQETQYF
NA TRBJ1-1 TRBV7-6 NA TGTGCCAGCAGCTTGATTGGGCCGAGGGCGAACACTGAAGCTTTCTTT CASSLIGPRANTEAFF
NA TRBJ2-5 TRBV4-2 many TGTGCCAGCAGCCAAGATCAGGGGATACAAGAGACCCAGTACTTC CASSQDQGIQETQYF
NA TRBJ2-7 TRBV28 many TGTGCCAGCAGGGGCCTCAGGGAACCCTACGAGCAGTACTTC CASRGLREPYEQYF
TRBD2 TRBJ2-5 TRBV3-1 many TGTGCCAGCAGCCAACTAGCGGGGGCAGAGACCCAGTACTTC CASSQLAGAETQYF
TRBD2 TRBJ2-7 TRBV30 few TGTGCCTGGAGTGTACTTGGGGCGGGGGGTACCTACGAGCAGTACTTC CAWSVLGAGGTYEQYF
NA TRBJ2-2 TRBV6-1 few TGTGCCAGCAATTTCAGGAACACCGGGGAGCTGTTTTTT CASNFRNTGELFF
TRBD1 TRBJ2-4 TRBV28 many TGTGCCACCATGGACAGGGTGGCCAAAAACATTCAGTACTTC CATMDRVAKNIQYF
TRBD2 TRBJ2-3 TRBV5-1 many TGTGCCAGCAGCTTGGGCGGGGGTGGAGATACGCAGTATTTT CASSLGGGGDTQYF
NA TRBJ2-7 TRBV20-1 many TGCAGTGCCAGAAACTACGAGCAGTACTTC CSARNYEQYF